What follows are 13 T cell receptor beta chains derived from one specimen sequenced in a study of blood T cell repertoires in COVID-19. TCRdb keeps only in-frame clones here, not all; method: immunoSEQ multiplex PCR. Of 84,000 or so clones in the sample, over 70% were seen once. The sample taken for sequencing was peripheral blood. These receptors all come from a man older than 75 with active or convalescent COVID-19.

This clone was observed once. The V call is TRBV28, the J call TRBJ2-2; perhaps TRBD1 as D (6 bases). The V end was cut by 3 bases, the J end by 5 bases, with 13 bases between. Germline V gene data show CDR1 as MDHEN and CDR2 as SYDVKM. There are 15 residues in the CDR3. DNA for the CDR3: TGTGCCAGCAGTTTGGCCCAGGGGTCAACCGGGGAGCTGTTTTTT. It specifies CASSLAQGSTGELFF.

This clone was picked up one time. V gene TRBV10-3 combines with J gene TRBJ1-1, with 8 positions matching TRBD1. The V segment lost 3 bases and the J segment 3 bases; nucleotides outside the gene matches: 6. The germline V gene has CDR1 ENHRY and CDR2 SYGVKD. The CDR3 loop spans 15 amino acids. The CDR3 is CAISESAGGYTEAFF. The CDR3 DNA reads TGTGCCATCAGTGAATCGGCAGGGGGCTACACTGAAGCTTTCTTT.

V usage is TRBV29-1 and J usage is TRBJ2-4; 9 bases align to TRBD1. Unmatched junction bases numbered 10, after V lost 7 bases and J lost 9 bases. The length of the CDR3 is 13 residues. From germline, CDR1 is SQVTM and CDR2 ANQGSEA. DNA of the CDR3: TGCAGCGCCCTGGGACAGGGAGGTGGCATTCAGTACTTC. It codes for CSALGQGGGIQYF.

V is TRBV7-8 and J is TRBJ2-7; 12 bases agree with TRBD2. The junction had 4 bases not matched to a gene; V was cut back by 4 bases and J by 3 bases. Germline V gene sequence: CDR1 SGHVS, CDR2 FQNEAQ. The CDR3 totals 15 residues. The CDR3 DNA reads TGTGCCAGCAGCTCGGGACTAGCGGGCCTCTACGAGCAGTACTTC. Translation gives CASSSGLAGLYEQYF. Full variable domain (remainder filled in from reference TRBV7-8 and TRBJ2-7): GAGVSQSPRYKVAKRGQDVALRCDPISGHVSLFWYQQALGQGPEFLTYFQNEAQLDKSGLPSDRFFAERPEGSVSTLKIQRTQQEDSAVYLCASSSGLAGLYEQYFGPGTRLTVT.

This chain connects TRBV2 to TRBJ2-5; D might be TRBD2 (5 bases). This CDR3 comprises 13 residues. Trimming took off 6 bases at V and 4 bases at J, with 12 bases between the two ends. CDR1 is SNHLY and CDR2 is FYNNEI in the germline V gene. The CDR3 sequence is CASSGLAPETQYF. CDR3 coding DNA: TGTGCCAGCAGCGGTCTAGCCCCAGAGACCCAGTACTTC.

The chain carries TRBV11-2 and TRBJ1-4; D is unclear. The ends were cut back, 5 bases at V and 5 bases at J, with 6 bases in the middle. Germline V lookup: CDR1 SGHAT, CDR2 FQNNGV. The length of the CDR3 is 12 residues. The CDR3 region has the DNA TGTGCCAGCAGCCAACACAATGAAAAACTGTTTTTT. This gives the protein CASSQHNEKLFF.

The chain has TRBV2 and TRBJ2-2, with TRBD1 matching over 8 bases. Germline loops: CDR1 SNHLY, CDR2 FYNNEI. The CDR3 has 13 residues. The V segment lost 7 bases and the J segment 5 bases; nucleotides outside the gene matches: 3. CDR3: CASTTGGTGELFF. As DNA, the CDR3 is TGTGCCAGCACCACAGGGGGTACCGGGGAGCTGTTTTTT. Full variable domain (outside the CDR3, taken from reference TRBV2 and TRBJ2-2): EPEVTQTPSHQVTQMGQEVILRCVPISNHLYFYWYRQILGQKVEFLVSFYNNEISEKSEIFDDQFSVERPDGSNFTLKIRSTKLEDSAMYFCASTTGGTGELFFGEGSRLTVL.

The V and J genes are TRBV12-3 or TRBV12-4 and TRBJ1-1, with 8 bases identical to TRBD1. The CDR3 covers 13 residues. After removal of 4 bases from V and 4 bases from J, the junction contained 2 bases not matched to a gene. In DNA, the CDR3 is TGTGCCAGCAGTTCAACAGGGGGCACTGAAGCTTTCTTT. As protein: CASSSTGGTEAFF.

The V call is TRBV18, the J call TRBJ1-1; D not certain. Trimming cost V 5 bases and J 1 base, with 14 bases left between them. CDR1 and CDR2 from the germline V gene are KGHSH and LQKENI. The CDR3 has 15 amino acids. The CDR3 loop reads CASSSGQTQNTEAFF. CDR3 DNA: TGTGCCAGCTCATCGGGTCAGACCCAGAACACTGAAGCTTTCTTT.

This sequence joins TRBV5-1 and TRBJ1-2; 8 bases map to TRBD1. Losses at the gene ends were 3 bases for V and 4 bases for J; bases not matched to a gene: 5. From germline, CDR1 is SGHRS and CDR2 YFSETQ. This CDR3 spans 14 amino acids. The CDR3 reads CASSSSGGGYGYTF. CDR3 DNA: TGCGCCAGCAGCTCCTCAGGGGGCGGCTATGGCTACACCTTC.

The CDR3 is CASSQYNHNQPQHF. In DNA, the CDR3 is TGTGCCAGCAGCCAATACAATCACAATCAGCCCCAGCATTTT. This chain uses TRBV16 with TRBJ1-5; D not resolved. CDR1 is KGHSY, CDR2 FQNENV, per germline. The V gene lost 1 base and the J gene lost 3 bases, with 7 bases spanning the gap. The CDR3 contains 14 residues.

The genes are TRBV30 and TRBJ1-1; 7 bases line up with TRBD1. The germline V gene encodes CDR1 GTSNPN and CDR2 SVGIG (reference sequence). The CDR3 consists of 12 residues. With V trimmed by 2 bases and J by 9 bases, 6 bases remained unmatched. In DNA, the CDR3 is TGTGCCTGGAGTACAGGGGCCGTAAAAGCTTTCTTT. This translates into CAWSTGAVKAFF.

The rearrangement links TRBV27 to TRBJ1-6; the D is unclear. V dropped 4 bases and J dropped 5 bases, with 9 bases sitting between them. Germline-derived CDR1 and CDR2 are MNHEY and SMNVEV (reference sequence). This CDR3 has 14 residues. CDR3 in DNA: TGTGCCAGCAGTTCTAAACCAAATAATTCACCCCTCCACTTT. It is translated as CASSSKPNNSPLHF.